Following are 4 T cell receptor beta chains from one sample sequenced in a study of PD-1 blockade in classical Hodgkin lymphoma. Every patient had relapsed following autologous stem cell transplantation, and cohorts differed in brentuximab vedotin exposure. Repertoires were generated with immunoSEQ multiplex PCR, while TCRdb's copy carries only in-frame clones and drops some. The sample lists over 10,000 clones; 75% to 95% were seen once. This specimen consisted of peripheral blood mononuclear cells (PBMCs), obtained at baseline. The receptors originated from a human donor with classical Hodgkin lymphoma.

This clone has only one observation. V and J are TRBV5-1 and TRBJ1-2, with TRBD1 as a possible D gene (5 bases). The V and J ends lost 0 bases and 2 bases respectively, with 11 bases between them. The CDR3 runs to 15 residues. The germline CDR1 and CDR2 sequences are SGHRS and YFSETQ. CDR3 amino acids: CASSLGGAVNYGYTF. For the CDR3, the DNA is TGCGCCAGCAGCTTGGGAGGGGCTGTCAACTATGGCTACACCTTC.

The V call is TRBV2, the J call TRBJ1-2, with 8 bases fitting TRBD1. The CDR3 contains 16 residues. Per the germline V gene, CDR1 is SNHLY and CDR2 is FYNNEI. J lost 1 base, V lost 3 bases, and 7 bases had no gene match. CDR3 sequence reads: CASSEDRASYNYGYTF. DNA for the CDR3: TGTGCCAGCAGTGAGGACAGGGCCTCCTATAACTATGGCTACACCTTC.

J is TRBJ1-1 and V is TRBV11-1, with D unresolved. V lost 3 bases, J lost 4 bases, and 6 bases lay in between. Germline CDR1 is SGHAT and CDR2 is FQDESV (reference sequence). The CDR3 has 12 amino acids. The CDR3 protein is CASSLRVTEAFF. CDR3 DNA sequence: TGTGCCAGCAGCTTGAGGGTCACTGAAGCTTTCTTT.

The V and J genes are TRBV7-9 and TRBJ1-2; 8 positions agree with TRBD1. The V segment lost 1 base and the J segment 7 bases; nucleotides outside the gene matches: 2. The CDR3 consists of 13 residues. CDR1 is SEHNR and CDR2 is FQNEAQ in the germline V gene (reference sequence). The CDR3 region is CASSLDTGGGYTF. CDR3 nucleotides: TGTGCCAGCAGCTTAGACACAGGGGGTGGCTACACCTTC. Based on the CDR3 plus reference TRBV7-9 and TRBJ1-2, the full variable domain is DTGVSQNPRHKITKRGQNVTFRCDPISEHNRLYWYRQTLGQGPEFLTYFQNEAQLEKSRLLSDRFSAERPKGSFSTLEIQRTEQGDSAMYLCASSLDTGGGYTFGSGTRLTVV.